This T cell receptor beta chain was sequenced in a study of T cells in Graves' hyperthyroidism and ophthalmopathy. No ophthalmopathy progression within 18 months constituted stable Graves' hyperthyroidism. Based on clinical symptoms, serum thyroxine and TRAb, thyroid ultrasound and orbital computed tomography, diagnoses were reached. More than 8 ml fresh peripheral blood yielded the PBMCs. Regions amplified from RNA transcripts were the TCR beta CDR3 regions. HTBI primers were the set used in a first-round RT-PCR of the TCR CDR3. MiXCR, run by TCRdb on the multiplex PCR reads, gives a single entry per CDR3 protein. The table shows about 360,000 distinct CDR3 sequences, with 13% occurring only once. The origin of this receptor is a woman aged 18-35 years with Graves' hyperthyroidism. The sequenced sample consisted of blood.

This CDR3 is CASSINRAYGYTF. CDR3 sequence (DNA): TGTGCCAGTAGTATTAACAGGGCCTATGGCTACACCTTC. The rearrangement uses TRBV19 and TRBJ1-2; D may be TRBD1 (6 bases). The V gene lost 3 bases and the J gene lost 4 bases, with 9 bases spanning the gap. Germline V gene sequence: CDR1 LNHDA, CDR2 SQIVND (reference sequence). The CDR3 runs 13 residues.